This entry describes one TCR beta chain. This record comes from a study of OX40 agonist ivuxolimab in advanced cancers. The CDR3 consists of 15 residues. Germline CDR1 and CDR2: SQVTM and ANQGSEA. Trimming pared 0 bases from V and 0 bases from J, leaving 12 bases between. Method: immunoSEQ multiplex PCR; TCRdb's copy keeps in-frame clones and lacks some. The table includes about 99,000 clones, around 94% detected once. The sequenced sample was CD4+ or CD8+ T cells sorted from blood, obtained in a trial of the OX40 agonist ivuxolimab. The TCR sequence derives from an adult with an advanced solid tumor such as melanoma, head and neck, liver or kidney cancer. The chain has TRBV29-1 and TRBJ2-7; D perhaps matches TRBD1 (6 bases). This CDR3 reads CSVEDRGKGSYEQYF. For the CDR3, the DNA is TGCAGCGTTGAAGATAGGGGGAAGGGCTCCTACGAGCAGTACTTC.